This note documents a single TCR beta chain sequence. The data belong to a study of memory CD4+ T cells and cytomegalovirus serostatus. Across the study: Healthy Belgian adult donors included about nine CMV-positive and some 24 CMV-negative people.

Single viable CD3+CD4+CD8-CD45RO+ cells were sorted as the memory CD4+ T cells. Serostatus was set by detecting CMV pp150, pp28, p38, p52 IgG. The CDR3 consists of 17 residues. V was clipped by 6 bases and J by 1 base; unmatched bases: 13. The germline gives CDR1 LNHDA, CDR2 SQIVND (reference sequence). In the original analysis: After removing out-of-frame reads, approximately 2 million distinct TCRbeta sequences remained. The table came from immunoSEQ multiplex PCR; TCRdb's copy has only in-frame clones and leaves some out. That table furnishes V, J and clone size, whereas the DNA furnished D and trimming. The sample lists tens of thousands of clones, 75% to 80% seen once, with about 4.7% in the top ten.

Sequenced input: memory CD4+ T cells from blood. The receptor was isolated from an adult in good health and CMV-seropositive. V usage is TRBV19 and J usage is TRBJ2-3; 7 bases agree with TRBD2. The CDR3 sequence is CASSFRFRGERTDTQYF. The CDR3 nucleotides are TGTGCCAGTAGCTTCCGATTCCGGGGGGAGCGCACAGATACGCAGTATTTT.